A single sample gave rise to the 4 T cell receptor beta chains below, sequenced in a study of blood T cell repertoires in COVID-19. Libraries were prepared by immunoSEQ multiplex PCR; TCRdb keeps only in-frame clonotypes and omits some of them. The data contain some 150,000 clones, around 85% of them seen just once; the ten biggest clones take up around 6.2%. The source material was PBMCs or T cells enriched from blood (not recorded which). All receptors derive from a woman aged 40 to 50 who had recovered from COVID-19.

This clone has just a few counts. This chain connects TRBV7-3 to TRBJ2-2; 8 bases line up with TRBD2. Germline CDR1 is SGHTA and CDR2 is FQGTGA. The ends lost 2 bases at V and 5 bases at J; junction bases unmatched: 7. The CDR3 consists of 16 residues. DNA of the CDR3: TGTGCCAGCAGCTTACACGGGAGGGCCCAGACCGGGGAGCTGTTTTTT. Translated, it gives CASSLHGRAQTGELFF.

This chain connects TRBV15 to TRBJ1-1; 7 nucleotides align to TRBD1. The V gene end was trimmed by 0 bases and the J gene end by 3 bases; junction bases not matched to a gene: 1. CDR3 length: 14 residues. From germline, CDR1 is LNHNV and CDR2 YYDKDF (reference sequence). In DNA, the CDR3 is TGTGCCACCAGCAGAGACAGGGGGGACACTGAAGCTTTCTTT. It is translated as CATSRDRGDTEAFF.

This rearrangement joins TRBV7-3 to TRBJ2-2, with 9 bases aligning to TRBD2. This CDR3 has 17 residues. CDR1 is SGHTA, CDR2 FQGTGA, per germline. V lost 2 bases, J lost 4 bases, and 8 bases stayed unmatched. The CDR3 region is CASSLGLAGARTGELFF. Written as DNA, the CDR3 is TGTGCCAGCAGCTTAGGATTAGCGGGAGCCCGCACCGGGGAGCTGTTTTTT.

The V and J genes are TRBV3-1 (or the pseudogene TRBV3-2) and TRBJ1-2; no firm D call. The V end was cut by 0 bases, the J end by 5 bases, with 10 bases between. This CDR3 spans 14 amino acids. Per the germline V gene, CDR1 is LGHDT and CDR2 is YNNKEL (reference sequence). The CDR3 sequence: CASSQESPHYGYTF. CDR3 coding DNA: TGTGCCAGCAGCCAAGAGAGCCCCCATTATGGCTACACCTTC.